This T cell receptor beta chain was captured by sequencing in a study of Tregs in tolerant kidney transplant recipients (dated by TCRdb to between 2017 and 2020). Study-level background: The transplants used related donors along with nonmyeloablative bone marrow transplantation, and in the human trials mixed chimerism was transient. Before combined kidney and bone marrow transplantation, this study identified donor-specific regulatory T cells using TCRbeta sequencing and then followed those same cells after transplant.

The sample's time point label, decoded: blood sample drawn before combined kidney and bone marrow transplant. Unstimulated Tregs (CD4+CD25+CD127-), CD4+ non-Tregs (CD4+CD25-), CD4 and CD8 cells were FACS-sorted from thawed PBMCs. Patients were several combined kidney and bone marrow transplant recipients from the ITN036ST trial, and only these trial subjects had samples available. Healthy control blood was separated into PBMCs by Ficoll density gradient and cryopreserved, and patient PBMCs were collected both before and after transplant. Results the study describes overall, beyond this receptor: Biological reproducibility was not examined directly, but technical replication error appeared to be minimal. PCR primers changed over time for some patients, so nucleotide-level comparison across those patients' samples was not possible. Because the study included only a small number of patients, the results must be confirmed in larger populations and under other immunosuppression protocols. The most biologically relevant and donor-specific TCRbeta repertoire appeared to be identified by expanding Tregs with activated donor B cells. In tolerant patients, donor-specific Tregs expanded more than Tregs overall, which suggests antigen-driven rather than nonspecific expansion.

For TCRbeta CDR3 sequencing, genomic DNA was extracted from sorted cells using the QIAGEN DNeasy Blood and Tissue Kit. High-throughput TCRbeta CDR3 sequencing was carried out commercially through immunoSEQ, with PCR amplification with bias correction and internal controls included. On the authors' methods: A unique productive TCRbeta sequence was defined by the CDR3 nucleotide sequence when primers matched, and otherwise by the CDR3 amino acid sequence together with the Vbeta and Jbeta genes. Sorting error was corrected by removing sequences shared between sorted populations at a frequency ratio of 2:1 or less, and the remaining shared sequences were assigned to the higher population. Donor-reactive sequences were defined as at least 5-fold expanded in CFSE-low cells versus unstimulated cells, with frequency of at least 0.01% in CFSE-low cells. Repertoire divergence was quantified by Jensen-Shannon divergence calculated from the top 100 TCRbeta sequences ranked by frequency. For any sample with multiple sequencing runs, sorting error was corrected in each run separately before the runs were pooled. TCRdb limited this immuneACCESS table to in-frame rearrangements with V and J called. A share of clones is missing; checked studies link under half to unresolved V genes, and the rest is unexplained. V and J calls and clone size are given by that table; D and trimming were obtained from the DNA. This sample is represented by approximately 100,000 clones; roughly 93% of them were singletons. The ten top clones hold approximately 0.48% of the sample.

About this clone: Its cognate antigen has yet to be identified. No base quality values were provided; no much bigger clone lies one nucleotide off.

The CDR3 starts with the cysteine, ends with the phenylalanine, and has 15 residues. Of all the DNA, just the CDR3 is kept, 45 bases in frame from base 1. For this chain, trimming is 1 base at the V end and 6 bases at the J end, and the number of junction bases without a gene match is 9. From a lookup of the germline V gene, CDR1 and CDR2 are SGHDT and YYEEEE. The source of this sequence is a human donor who received a combined kidney and bone marrow transplant. Rearrangement joined TRBV5-6 to TRBJ1-2, with 7 bases matching TRBD1. Sample: CD4+ T cells from blood, taken before the transplant. The sequence in DNA is TGTGCCAGCAGCTTGAAACCCACAGGGGCCGATGGCTACACCTTC. Protein translation: CASSLKPTGADGYTF.